The 18 T cell receptor beta chains below come from one sample, sequenced in a study of CD8 T cells in ankylosing spondylitis. In TCRdb, the 5' RACE reads were re-called with MiXCR into one record per CDR3 protein. Among some 15,000 distinct CDR3 sequences, 7.5% to 9.5% were seen once, and the ten largest hold around 33%. Source material: blood. These receptors were collected from a male donor with ankylosing spondylitis or in good health (not recorded which).

There are a few counts of this clonotype. The V call is TRBV29-1, the J call TRBJ2-1; 12 positions match TRBD2. Germline loops: CDR1 SQVTM, CDR2 ANQGSEA. The junction had 8 bases not matched to a gene; V was cut back by 4 bases and J by 4 bases. The CDR3 has 16 amino acids. The CDR3 protein is CSVVETSGSAYNEQFF. The DNA for the CDR3 is TGCAGCGTTGTTGAGACTAGCGGGAGCGCATACAATGAGCAGTTCTTC.

This clonotype was counted many times. J is TRBJ2-1 and V is TRBV7-2, with TRBD2 matching 8 bases. The CDR3 spans 16 residues. Germline CDR1 is SGHTA and CDR2 is FQGNSA. After removal of 1 base from V and 9 bases from J, the junction contained 11 bases not matched to a gene. The CDR3 loop is CASSLEAGGRYVEQFF. As DNA, the CDR3 is TGTGCCAGCAGCTTAGAGGCGGGCGGGAGGTATGTTGAGCAGTTCTTC.

This chain joins TRBV6-2 or TRBV6-3 and TRBJ1-1; D is unclear. Trimming stripped 3 bases from V and 0 bases from J, with 8 bases between. This CDR3 region has 14 residues. CDR1 is MNHEY, CDR2 SVGEGT, per germline. DNA of the CDR3: TGTGCCAGCAGTTATGGAAACATGAACACTGAAGCTTTCTTT. It is translated as CASSYGNMNTEAFF.

The chain employs TRBV20-1 and TRBJ2-2; D assignment may be TRBD1 or TRBD2 (5 bases each). CDR1 is DFQATT and CDR2 is SNEGSKA in the germline V gene (reference sequence). The CDR3 has 12 residues. The V end was cut by 8 bases, the J end by 3 bases, with 10 bases between. The CDR3 loop is CSPQGDTGELFF. CDR3 in DNA: TGCAGTCCCCAGGGAGACACCGGGGAGCTGTTTTTT.

V and J are TRBV28 and TRBJ1-1; 8 positions match TRBD1. J gave up 4 bases and V 3 bases, and 10 bases lay outside the gene matches. The CDR3 totals 16 residues. Germline loops: CDR1 MDHEN, CDR2 SYDVKM. CDR3 DNA: TGTGCCAGCAGTTTTACCCCGGACAGGGCGGGCACTGAAGCTTTCTTT. This encodes CASSFTPDRAGTEAFF.

The chain uses TRBV5-1 and TRBJ1-1; D gene ambiguous. Germline CDR1 is SGHRS and CDR2 is YFSETQ. The CDR3 runs 13 residues. The germline V and J ends were trimmed by 5 bases and 2 bases, with 10 bases remaining between them. CDR3 residues: CASRDQINTEAFF. The DNA of the CDR3 is TGCGCCAGCAGGGACCAGATAAACACTGAAGCTTTCTTT.

Sample share makes this clonotype medium-sized. The J gene is TRBJ2-3, the V gene TRBV28; unclear D gene. Trimming pared 5 bases from V and 5 bases from J, leaving 5 bases between. The CDR3 runs 11 residues. In germline, CDR1 is MDHEN, CDR2 SYDVKM. CDR3 residues: CASSTLDTQYF. In DNA form, the CDR3 reads TGTGCCAGCAGTACTCTAGATACGCAGTATTTT.

Many counts were recorded for this clonotype. This chain links TRBV27 with TRBJ2-3; possibly TRBD1 or TRBD2 for D (5 bases each). V was clipped by 6 bases and J by 2 bases, with 12 bases between them. CDR1 is MNHEY and CDR2 is SMNVEV in the germline V gene (reference sequence). CDR3 length: 14 residues. CDR3 amino acids: CASSGDETTDTQYF. The DNA of the CDR3 is TGTGCCAGCAGCGGGGACGAAACCACAGATACGCAGTATTTT.

This clonotype came up many times. This chain connects TRBV5-1 to TRBJ2-1, with 10 bases aligning to TRBD2. CDR1 is SGHRS and CDR2 is YFSETQ in the germline V gene. The ends lost 0 bases at V and 3 bases at J; junction bases unmatched: 0. The CDR3 sequence is 15 residues long. The CDR3 DNA follows: TGCGCCAGCAGCTTGGCTAGCGGGGGCTACAATGAGCAGTTCTTC. It specifies CASSLASGGYNEQFF.

V is TRBV5-6 and J is TRBJ1-1; D gene uncertain. Trimming pared 0 bases from V and 3 bases from J, leaving 12 bases between. Looked up from germline, CDR1 is SGHDT and CDR2 is YYEEEE. CDR3 length: 15 amino acids. The CDR3 is CASSLGRARDTEAFF. CDR3 sequence (DNA): TGTGCCAGCAGCTTGGGCCGGGCTCGGGACACTGAAGCTTTCTTT.

This clonotype was observed a few times. The V call is TRBV25-1, the J call TRBJ2-3; 10 bases line up with TRBD2. The ends lost 5 bases at V and 8 bases at J; junction bases unmatched: 7. The CDR3 runs 14 residues. CDR1 and CDR2 from the germline V gene are MGHDK and SYGVNS. The CDR3: CASSLAGVEVTQYF. The CDR3 DNA reads TGTGCCAGCAGTCTAGCGGGAGTGGAGGTTACGCAGTATTTT.

Ten or more counts support this clonotype. The chain combines TRBV7-7 with TRBJ2-5; D may be TRBD1 (5 bases). Germline V gene lookup returns CDR1 SSHAT and CDR2 FNYEAQ (reference sequence). Trimming left V 3 bases short and J 0 bases short, with 8 bases between. This CDR3 has 14 residues. CDR3 loop: CASSFGHHQETQYF. Written as DNA, the CDR3 is TGTGCCAGCAGCTTCGGACACCACCAAGAGACCCAGTACTTC.

At least ten counts were recorded for this clonotype. The chain carries TRBV15 and TRBJ1-1, with a tentative D call TRBD1 (6 bases). The CDR3 covers 15 residues. V lost 4 bases and J 1 base, leaving 13 bases between the germline ends. Germline V gene sequence: CDR1 LNHNV, CDR2 YYDKDF (reference sequence). CDR3 bases: TGTGCCACCAGCAAACCTATGACAGGGAACACTGAAGCTTTCTTT. Its protein is CATSKPMTGNTEAFF.

This clonotype was detected many times. The rearrangement links TRBV1 to TRBJ2-7; the table calls TRBD1, which could not be checked here. TRBV1 is a known pseudogene. The CDR3 is 8 residues long. The CDR3 sequence is CTSDPRVV. DNA of the CDR3: TGCACCAGCGACCCCCGGGTCGTC.

The chain carries TRBV6-2 or TRBV6-3 and TRBJ2-2; 10 positions agree with TRBD2. The CDR3 has 18 amino acids. J was trimmed by 0 bases and V by 1 base; bases with no gene match: 5. From germline, CDR1 is MNHEY and CDR2 SVGEGT. CDR3 region: CASSYYTSGKTNTGELFF. The DNA of the CDR3 is TGTGCCAGCAGTTACTACACTAGCGGGAAGACGAACACCGGGGAGCTGTTTTTT.

The chain carries TRBV29-1 and TRBJ2-7; D gene uncertain. V was cut by 4 bases and J by 5 bases, with 9 bases left in between. CDR1 is SQVTM, CDR2 ANQGSEA, per germline. The CDR3 is 11 residues long. The chain's CDR3 is CSVGVGHEQYV. In DNA form, the CDR3 reads TGCAGCGTTGGTGTGGGCCACGAGCAGTACGTC.

This clonotype was found many times. The chain links TRBV20-1 to TRBJ2-1, with D perhaps matching TRBD1 (6 bases). Per germline, CDR1 DFQATT and CDR2 SNEGSKA (reference sequence). Trimming left V 7 bases short and J 6 bases short, with 13 bases between. This CDR3 contains 12 residues. CDR3 in amino acids: CSVSGAFNEQFF. CDR3 sequence (DNA): TGCAGTGTGTCAGGGGCCTTCAATGAGCAGTTCTTC.

This clonotype appeared a few times. The genes are TRBV20-1 and TRBJ2-2; D is possibly TRBD2 (5 bases). The V gene's germline CDR1 is DFQATT and CDR2 SNEGSKA (reference sequence). V shed 5 bases and J shed 9 bases, with 13 bases lying between them. CDR3 size: 12 residues. The CDR3: CSAGGPPRELFF. Here the CDR3 DNA reads TGCAGTGCTGGAGGCCCCCCCCGGGAGCTGTTTTTT.